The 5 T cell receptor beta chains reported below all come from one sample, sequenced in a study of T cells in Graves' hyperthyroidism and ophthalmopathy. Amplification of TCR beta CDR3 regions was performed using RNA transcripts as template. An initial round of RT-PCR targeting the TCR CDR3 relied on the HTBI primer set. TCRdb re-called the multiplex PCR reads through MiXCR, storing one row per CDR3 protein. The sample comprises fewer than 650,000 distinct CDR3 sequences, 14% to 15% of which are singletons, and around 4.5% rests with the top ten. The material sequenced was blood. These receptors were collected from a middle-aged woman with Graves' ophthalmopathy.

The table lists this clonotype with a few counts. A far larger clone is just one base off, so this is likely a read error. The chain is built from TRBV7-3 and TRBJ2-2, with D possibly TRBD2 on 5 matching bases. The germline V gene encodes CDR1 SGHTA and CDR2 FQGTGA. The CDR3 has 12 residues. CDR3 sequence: CASSFNTGELSF. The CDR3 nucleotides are TGTGCCAGCAGCTTTAACACCGGGGAGCTGTCTTTT.

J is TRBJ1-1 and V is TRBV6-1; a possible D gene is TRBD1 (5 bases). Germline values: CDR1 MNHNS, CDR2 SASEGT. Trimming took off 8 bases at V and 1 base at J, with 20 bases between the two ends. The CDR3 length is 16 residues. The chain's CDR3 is CASRRVDSRGNTEAFF. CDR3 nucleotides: TGTGCCAGCCGTCGGGTAGACAGCCGAGGGAACACTGAAGCTTTCTTT.

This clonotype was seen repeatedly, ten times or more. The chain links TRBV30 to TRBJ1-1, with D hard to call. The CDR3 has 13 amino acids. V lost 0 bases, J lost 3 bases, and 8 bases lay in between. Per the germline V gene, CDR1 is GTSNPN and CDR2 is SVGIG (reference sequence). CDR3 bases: TGTGCCTGGAGTGTAGTCGAGGACACTGAAGCTTTCTTT. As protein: CAWSVVEDTEAFF.

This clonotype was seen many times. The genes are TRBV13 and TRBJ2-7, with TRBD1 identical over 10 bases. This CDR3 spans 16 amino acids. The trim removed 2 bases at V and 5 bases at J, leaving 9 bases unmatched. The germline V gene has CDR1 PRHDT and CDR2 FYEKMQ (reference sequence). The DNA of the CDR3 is TGTGCCAGCAGCTTAACCTCGGGACAGGGGAGCGACGAGCAGTACTTC. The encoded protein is CASSLTSGQGSDEQYF.

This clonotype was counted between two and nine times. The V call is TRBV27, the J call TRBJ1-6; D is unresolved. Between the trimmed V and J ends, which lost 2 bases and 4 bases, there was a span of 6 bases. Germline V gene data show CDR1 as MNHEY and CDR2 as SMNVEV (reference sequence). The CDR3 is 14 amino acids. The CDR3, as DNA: TGTGCCAGCAGTTTACGTAGTTATAATTCACCCCTCCACTTT. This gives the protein CASSLRSYNSPLHF.